A selection of T cell receptor beta chains follows, all from one sample in a study of technical replicates of blood from several donors. Assay: immunoSEQ multiplex PCR; the TCRdb copy retains only in-frame clones and omits some. The sample carries 91,000 or so clones, roughly 96% recorded once. The sample consisted of T cells isolated from PBMCs. The source of these receptors is a human donor in good health. Both conserved end residues are part of each CDR3. Clone size is shown for a subset of rows, as once, few, many or a class of expanded clone.

J gene: TRBJ2-7; clone size: once; V gene: TRBV6-1; CDR3 protein: CASSEGTSGKGEQYF
J gene: TRBJ2-1; clone size: NA; V gene: TRBV27; CDR3 protein: CASRTSGSSEDNEQFF
J gene: TRBJ1-4; clone size: NA; V gene: TRBV29-1; CDR3 protein: CSVELGEKLFF
J gene: TRBJ2-1; clone size: NA; V gene: TRBV6-6; CDR3 protein: CASRPDRGIANEQFF
J gene: TRBJ2-1; clone size: NA; V gene: TRBV7-9; CDR3 protein: CASSHPVAHYNEQFF
J gene: TRBJ2-2; clone size: NA; V gene: TRBV28; CDR3 protein: CASSFHSGLPGELFF
J gene: TRBJ1-1; clone size: NA; V gene: TRBV7-9; CDR3 protein: CASSKKGQGWNTEAFF
J gene: TRBJ1-1; clone size: NA; V gene: TRBV5-5; CDR3 protein: CASSPPRGAEAFF
J gene: TRBJ1-1; clone size: NA; V gene: TRBV5-5; CDR3 protein: CASSRGQTNTEAFF
J gene: TRBJ2-1; clone size: NA; V gene: TRBV18; CDR3 protein: CASSPPGLAGSYEQFF
J gene: TRBJ2-3; clone size: NA; V gene: TRBV7-9; CDR3 protein: CASSLRVMRGRADTQYF
J gene: TRBJ1-1; clone size: NA; V gene: TRBV5-1; CDR3 protein: CASRTETEAFF
J gene: TRBJ1-2; clone size: NA; V gene: TRBV10-3; CDR3 protein: CAISGTGGAYGYTF
J gene: TRBJ2-3; clone size: NA; V gene: TRBV11-2; CDR3 protein: CARGYSGGASGTDTQYF
J gene: TRBJ2-7; clone size: NA; V gene: TRBV10-3; CDR3 protein: CAISEAIGTRNSYEQYF
J gene: TRBJ2-3; clone size: once; V gene: TRBV6-5; CDR3 protein: CASSPQRDTDTQYF
J gene: TRBJ2-3; clone size: NA; V gene: TRBV6-6; CDR3 protein: CASSYPTSGSTDTQYF
J gene: TRBJ2-7; clone size: NA; V gene: TRBV10-3; CDR3 protein: CAISEGGTGTGYEQYF
J gene: TRBJ2-3; clone size: NA; V gene: TRBV5-4; CDR3 protein: CASSLAGLAGVVADTQYF
J gene: TRBJ1-6; clone size: NA; V gene: TRBV7-9; CDR3 protein: CASSSSTGNNSPLHF
J gene: TRBJ2-1; clone size: NA; V gene: TRBV18; CDR3 protein: CASSPIDIAGAPRDNEQFF
J gene: TRBJ1-1; clone size: NA; V gene: TRBV5-1; CDR3 protein: CASSWRRGQGYTEAFF
J gene: TRBJ2-3; clone size: NA; V gene: TRBV10-1; CDR3 protein: CASQPGLLTDTQYF
J gene: TRBJ2-7; clone size: NA; V gene: TRBV28; CDR3 protein: CASRYRGAAYEQYF
J gene: TRBJ2-1; clone size: NA; V gene: TRBV4-2; CDR3 protein: CASSQDRSGQGGNEQFF
J gene: TRBJ1-3; clone size: NA; V gene: TRBV27; CDR3 protein: CASSLSGLSGNTIYF
J gene: TRBJ2-5; clone size: NA; V gene: TRBV30; CDR3 protein: CAWSGSGGGTQYF
J gene: TRBJ2-3; clone size: once; V gene: TRBV11-2; CDR3 protein: CASSLGTSLKTDTQYF
J gene: TRBJ1-5; clone size: NA; V gene: TRBV25-1; CDR3 protein: CASSDKTDRDQPQHF
J gene: TRBJ2-5; clone size: NA; V gene: TRBV7-8; CDR3 protein: CASSSGLAEETQYF
J gene: TRBJ1-2; clone size: NA; V gene: TRBV14; CDR3 protein: CASSQESGLGDRGFYYGYTF
J gene: TRBJ2-1; clone size: NA; V gene: TRBV19; CDR3 protein: CASSVGSAHYNEQFF
J gene: TRBJ2-7; clone size: NA; V gene: TRBV28; CDR3 protein: CASSFTREQYF
J gene: TRBJ2-5; clone size: NA; V gene: TRBV7-9; CDR3 protein: CASSLDRYQETQYF
J gene: TRBJ2-7; clone size: NA; V gene: TRBV19; CDR3 protein: CASRDRDREQYF
J gene: TRBJ2-5; clone size: NA; V gene: TRBV28; CDR3 protein: CASISPGQGTKAKETQYF
J gene: TRBJ1-1; clone size: NA; V gene: TRBV29-1; CDR3 protein: CSVQVSTEAFF